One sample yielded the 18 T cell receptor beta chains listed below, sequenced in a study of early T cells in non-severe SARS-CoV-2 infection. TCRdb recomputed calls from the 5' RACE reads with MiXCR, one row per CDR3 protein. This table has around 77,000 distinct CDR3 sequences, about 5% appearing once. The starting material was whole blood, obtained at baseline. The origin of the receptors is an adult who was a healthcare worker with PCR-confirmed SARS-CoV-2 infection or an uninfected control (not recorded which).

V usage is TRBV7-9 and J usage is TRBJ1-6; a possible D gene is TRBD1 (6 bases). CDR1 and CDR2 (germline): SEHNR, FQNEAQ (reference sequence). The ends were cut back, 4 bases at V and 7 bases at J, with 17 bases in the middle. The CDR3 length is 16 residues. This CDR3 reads CASSSEGRGWNSPLHF. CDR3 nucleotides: TGTGCCAGCAGCTCGGAGGGCAGGGGATGGAATTCACCCCTCCACTTT.

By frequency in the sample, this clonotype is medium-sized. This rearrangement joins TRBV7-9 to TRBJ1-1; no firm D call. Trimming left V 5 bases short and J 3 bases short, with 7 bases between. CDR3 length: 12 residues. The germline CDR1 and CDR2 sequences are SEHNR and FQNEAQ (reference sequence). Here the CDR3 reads CASSQAYTEAFF. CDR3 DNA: TGTGCCAGCAGCCAGGCTTACACTGAAGCTTTCTTT.

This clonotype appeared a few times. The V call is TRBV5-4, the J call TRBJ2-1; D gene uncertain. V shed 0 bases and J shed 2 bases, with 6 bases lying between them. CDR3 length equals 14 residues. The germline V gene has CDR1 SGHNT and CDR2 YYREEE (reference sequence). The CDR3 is CASSLEKTYNEQFF. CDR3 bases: TGTGCCAGCAGCTTGGAGAAAACCTACAATGAGCAGTTCTTC.

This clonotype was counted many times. The CDR3 reads CSARPVAGPSTDTQYF. CDR3 DNA sequence: TGCAGTGCTAGACCGGTAGCGGGACCTAGCACAGATACGCAGTATTTT. This rearrangement joins TRBV20-1 to TRBJ2-3, with 8 bases fitting TRBD2. CDR3 length equals 16 residues. Germline V gene data show CDR1 as DFQATT and CDR2 as SNEGSKA (reference sequence). After removal of 2 bases from V and 0 bases from J, the junction contained 7 bases not matched to a gene.

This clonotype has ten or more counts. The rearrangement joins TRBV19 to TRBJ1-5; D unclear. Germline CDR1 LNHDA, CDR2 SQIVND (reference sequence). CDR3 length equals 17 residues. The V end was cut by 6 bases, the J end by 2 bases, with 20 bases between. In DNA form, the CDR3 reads TGTGCCAGTAGCGCCGATACTGGATTCCGAGGCAATCAGCCCCAGCATTTT. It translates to CASSADTGFRGNQPQHF.

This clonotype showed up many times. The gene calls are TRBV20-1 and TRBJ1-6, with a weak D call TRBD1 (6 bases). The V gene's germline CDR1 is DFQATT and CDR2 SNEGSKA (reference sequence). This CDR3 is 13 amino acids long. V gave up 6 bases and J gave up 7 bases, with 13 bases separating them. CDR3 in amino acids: CSAIDRLNSPLHF. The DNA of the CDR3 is TGCAGTGCCATCGACAGGCTCAATTCACCCCTCCACTTT.

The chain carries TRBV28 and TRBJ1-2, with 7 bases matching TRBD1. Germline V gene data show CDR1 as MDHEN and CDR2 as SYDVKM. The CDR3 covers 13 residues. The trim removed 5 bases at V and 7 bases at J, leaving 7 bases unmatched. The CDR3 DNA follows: TGTGCCAGCAGTAGGGGACAGCCCTCTGGCTACACCTTC. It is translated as CASSRGQPSGYTF.

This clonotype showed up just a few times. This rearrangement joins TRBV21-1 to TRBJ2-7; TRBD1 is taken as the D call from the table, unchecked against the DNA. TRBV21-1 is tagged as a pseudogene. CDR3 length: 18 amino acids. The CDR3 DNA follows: TGTGCCAGCAGCAAGGGAGAGAGGGGACATCCCGCCCTCTACGAGCAGTACTTC. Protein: CASSKGERGHPALYEQYF.

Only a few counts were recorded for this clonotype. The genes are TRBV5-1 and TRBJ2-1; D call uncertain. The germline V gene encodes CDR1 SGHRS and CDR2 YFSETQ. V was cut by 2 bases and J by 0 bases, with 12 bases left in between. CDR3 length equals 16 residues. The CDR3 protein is CASSFSGRLSYNEQFF. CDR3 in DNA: TGCGCCAGCAGCTTCTCTGGGCGGCTCTCCTACAATGAGCAGTTCTTC.

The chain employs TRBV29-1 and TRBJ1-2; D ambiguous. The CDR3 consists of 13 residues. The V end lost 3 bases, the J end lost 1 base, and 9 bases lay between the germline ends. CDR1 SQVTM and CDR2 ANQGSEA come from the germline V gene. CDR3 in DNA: TGCAGCGTTGACCCAACTTTTAACTATGGCTACACCTTC. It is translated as CSVDPTFNYGYTF.

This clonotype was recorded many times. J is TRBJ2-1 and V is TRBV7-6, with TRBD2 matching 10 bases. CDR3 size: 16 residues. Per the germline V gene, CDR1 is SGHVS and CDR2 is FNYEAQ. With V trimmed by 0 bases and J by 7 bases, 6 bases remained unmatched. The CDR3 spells CASSLAGLAGGNEQFF. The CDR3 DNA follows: TGTGCCAGCAGCTTAGCGGGGTTAGCGGGAGGTAATGAGCAGTTCTTC.

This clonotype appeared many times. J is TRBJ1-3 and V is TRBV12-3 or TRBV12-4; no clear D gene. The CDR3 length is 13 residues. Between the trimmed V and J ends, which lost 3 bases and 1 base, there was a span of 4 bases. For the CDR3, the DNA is TGTGCCAGCAGTTTTCCTTCTGGAAACACCATATATTTT. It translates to CASSFPSGNTIYF.

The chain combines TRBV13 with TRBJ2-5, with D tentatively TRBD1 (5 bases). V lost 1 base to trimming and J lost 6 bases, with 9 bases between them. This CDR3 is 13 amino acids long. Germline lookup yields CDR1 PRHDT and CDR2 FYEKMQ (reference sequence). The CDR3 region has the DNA TGTGCCAGCAGCTTAGTTGCAGGGCAGACCCAGTACTTC. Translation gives CASSLVAGQTQYF.

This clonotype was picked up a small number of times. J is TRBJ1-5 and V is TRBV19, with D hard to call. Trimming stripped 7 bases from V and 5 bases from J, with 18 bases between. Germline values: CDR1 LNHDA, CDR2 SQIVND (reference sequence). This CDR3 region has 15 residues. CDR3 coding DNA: TGTGCCAGTATTTCGGACTCTCTCGGTCATCAGCCCCAGCATTTT. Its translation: CASISDSLGHQPQHF.

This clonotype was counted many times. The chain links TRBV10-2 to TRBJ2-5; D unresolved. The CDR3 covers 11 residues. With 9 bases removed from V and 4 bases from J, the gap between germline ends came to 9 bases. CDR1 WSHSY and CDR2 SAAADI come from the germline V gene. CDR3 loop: CARPVRETQYF. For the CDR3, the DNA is TGCGCCAGACCGGTACGAGAGACCCAGTACTTC.

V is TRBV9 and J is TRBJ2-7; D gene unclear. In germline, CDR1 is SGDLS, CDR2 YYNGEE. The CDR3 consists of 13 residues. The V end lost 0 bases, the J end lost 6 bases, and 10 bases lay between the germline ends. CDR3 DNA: TGTGCCAGCAGCGTAGGCCAAGGTGGCGAGCAGTACTTC. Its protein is CASSVGQGGEQYF.

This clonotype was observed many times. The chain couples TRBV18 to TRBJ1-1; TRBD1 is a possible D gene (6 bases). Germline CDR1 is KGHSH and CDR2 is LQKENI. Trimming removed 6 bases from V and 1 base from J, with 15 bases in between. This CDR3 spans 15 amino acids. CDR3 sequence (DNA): TGTGCCAGCTCCCAGACGACGGGACAGAACACTGAAGCTTTCTTT. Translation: CASSQTTGQNTEAFF.

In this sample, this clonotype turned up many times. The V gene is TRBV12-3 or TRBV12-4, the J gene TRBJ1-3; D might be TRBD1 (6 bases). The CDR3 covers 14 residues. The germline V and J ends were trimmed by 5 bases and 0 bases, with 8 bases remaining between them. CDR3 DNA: TGTGCCAGCAGTGGGGACACCTCTGGAAACACCATATATTTT. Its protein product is CASSGDTSGNTIYF.